Each of the 4 T cell receptor beta chains below was sequenced from the same sample in a study of chemoradiotherapy in HPV16-positive cancers (dated by TCRdb to the early 2020s). Library preparation employed the immunoSEQ multiplex PCR assay. TCRdb limited this immuneACCESS table to in-frame rearrangements with V and J called. A share of clones is missing; checked studies link under half to unresolved V genes, and the rest is unexplained. The sample table lists fewer than 40,000 clones, around 80% of them with a count of one. The top ten clonotypes cover approximately 5.4% of the sample. The source was blood, collected from a patient who underwent chemoradiotherapy. The receptors derive from a human donor with HPV-associated anogenital cancer.

This clone was seen a handful of times. The chain carries TRBV7-2 and TRBJ1-6; the D is unclear. Germline-derived CDR1 and CDR2 are SGHTA and FQGNSA. V gave up 2 bases and J gave up 5 bases, with 7 bases separating them. The CDR3 has 14 amino acids. CDR3 residues: CASSLKRDNSPLHF. For the CDR3, the DNA is TGTGCCAGCAGCTTAAAGAGGGATAATTCACCCCTCCACTTT. The whole variable domain, remainder taken from reference TRBV7-2 and TRBJ1-6, is GAGVSQSPSNKVTEKGKDVELRCDPISGHTALYWYRQSLGQGLEFLIYFQGNSAPDKSGLPSDRFSAERTGGSVSTLTIQRTQQEDSAVYLCASSLKRDNSPLHFGNGTRLTVT.

The chain is built from TRBV6-6 and TRBJ2-7; D gene unclear. The length of the CDR3 is 15 residues. Trimming left V 5 bases short and J 0 bases short, with 14 bases between. Germline CDR1 MNHNY, CDR2 SVGAGI (reference sequence). The CDR3 loop is CASSDISESSYEQYF. In DNA, the CDR3 is TGTGCCAGCAGTGATATAAGCGAGAGCTCCTACGAGCAGTACTTC.

V is TRBV7-2 and J is TRBJ2-5, with unresolved D. V was pared by 5 bases and J by 5 bases, with 18 bases between. The CDR3 extends over 15 amino acids. The germline V gene has CDR1 SGHTA and CDR2 FQGNSA. CDR3 DNA: TGTGCCAGCAGCCCCTCCCTGAGTGGTACGGAGACCCAGTACTTC. The encoded protein is CASSPSLSGTETQYF. Complete variable domain (other parts from reference TRBV7-2 and TRBJ2-5): GAGVSQSPSNKVTEKGKDVELRCDPISGHTALYWYRQSLGQGLEFLIYFQGNSAPDKSGLPSDRFSAERTGGSVSTLTIQRTQQEDSAVYLCASSPSLSGTETQYFGPGTRLLVL.

This chain links TRBV6-1 with TRBJ1-2, with TRBD1 matching over 7 bases. CDR3 length: 13 amino acids. The V gene end was trimmed by 4 bases and the J gene end by 9 bases; junction bases not matched to a gene: 8. Germline CDR1 is MNHNS and CDR2 is SASEGT. The CDR3 nucleotides read TGTGCCAGCAGTGGAGGACAGGACGGTCGCTACACCTTC. Protein sequence: CASSGGQDGRYTF.